This is a list of T cell receptor beta chains from one sample in a study of blood T cell repertoires in COVID-19. The assay was immunoSEQ multiplex PCR, and TCRdb's table has in-frame clones only and misses some. The repertoire holds more than 400,000 clones, with less than 95% as singletons. The sample consisted of PBMCs or T cells enriched from blood (not recorded which). The receptors stem from a young man who had recovered from COVID-19. Both conserved end residues are part of each CDR3. A D gene is named only where the DNA matches it firmly. Size is stated for part of the rows, as once, few or many counts, or as a class when the clone is expanded.

cdr3_aa,cdr3_nt,clone_size,v_call,j_call,d_call
CASSFPGQGPDEQYF,TGCGCCAGCAGCTTTCCTGGACAGGGGCCGGACGAGCAGTACTTC,.,TRBV5-1,TRBJ2-7,TRBD1
CASSLFSGGPYEQYF,TGTGCCAGCAGCTTATTTTCAGGAGGACCCTACGAGCAGTACTTC,.,TRBV7-2,TRBJ2-7,.
CASSLARGTYEQYF,TGTGCCAGCAGCTTAGCCCGGGGGACCTACGAGCAGTACTTC,.,TRBV7-6,TRBJ2-7,.
CASSFIADSGNTIYF,TGTGCCAGCAGCTTTATAGCGGACTCTGGAAACACCATATATTTT,.,TRBV7-9,TRBJ1-3,.
CASSPDRGEQYF,TGTGCCAGCAGCCCTGACAGGGGTGAGCAGTACTTC,.,TRBV7-8,TRBJ2-7,TRBD1
CASSPPQGLDYGYTF,TGTGCCAGCTCACCACCCCAGGGGCTAGACTATGGCTACACCTTC,.,TRBV18,TRBJ1-2,.
CASSRGTDRNYGYTF,TGTGCCAGCAGCCGTGGGACAGATAGGAACTATGGCTACACCTTC,.,TRBV3-1/TRBV3-2,TRBJ1-2,TRBD1
CAIRSGGMNFTGELFF,TGTGCCATCAGGAGCGGAGGAATGAACTTCACCGGGGAGCTGTTTTTT,.,TRBV10-3,TRBJ2-2,.
CASRRGLRNTEAFF,TGTGCCAGCAGGAGGGGACTCAGGAACACTGAAGCTTTCTTT,.,TRBV2,TRBJ1-1,.
CASSVAGGRGDTQYF,TGTGCCAGCAGCGTAGCGGGGGGACGGGGAGATACGCAGTATTTT,.,TRBV9,TRBJ2-3,TRBD2
CASSLRQSGNTIYF,TGTGCCAGCAGCTTAAGACAGAGTGGAAACACCATATATTTT,.,TRBV7-2,TRBJ1-3,.
CAITGRTGGIGYTF,TGTGCCATCACTGGGAGGACAGGGGGGATTGGCTACACCTTC,.,TRBV28,TRBJ1-2,TRBD1
CASRETPGVFQPQHF,TGTGCCAGCAGAGAAACCCCAGGCGTATTTCAGCCCCAGCATTTT,once,TRBV2,TRBJ1-5,.
CASSDRRRSYTF,TGTGCCAGCAGTGATAGAAGGAGGAGCTACACCTTC,.,TRBV6-1,TRBJ1-2,.
CASTKRGRSSYNSPLHF,TGTGCCAGCACAAAGCGGGGTCGGAGCTCCTATAATTCACCCCTCCACTTT,.,TRBV21-1,TRBJ1-6,.
CASSPSTGAQPQHF,TGTGCCAGTAGTCCCTCGACAGGGGCACAGCCCCAGCATTTT,few,TRBV19,TRBJ1-5,TRBD1
CATSDAAGTGPYEQYF,TGTGCCACCAGTGATGCGGCCGGGACAGGGCCTTACGAGCAGTACTTC,.,TRBV24-1,TRBJ2-7,TRBD1
CASSGRDGYEQYF,TGTGCCAGTAGTGGGCGGGATGGTTACGAGCAGTACTTC,once,TRBV19,TRBJ2-7,.
CASSETGMGPWGEKLFF,TGCGCCAGCAGCGAGACAGGGATGGGGCCTTGGGGTGAAAAACTGTTTTTT,.,TRBV5-1,TRBJ1-4,TRBD1
CAWTFGLAGTETQYF,TGTGCCTGGACTTTTGGTCTAGCGGGAACAGAGACCCAGTACTTC,.,TRBV30,TRBJ2-5,TRBD2